This entry lists 21 T cell receptor beta chains sequenced from one sample in a study of cytomegalovirus exposure and HLA in healthy donors. PCR was performed using 60 Vbeta and 13 Jbeta primers. The repertoire was sequenced with immunoSEQ multiplex PCR; TCRdb's copy has only in-frame clones and lacks some. The repertoire consists of tens of thousands of clones, with about 60% occurring once and the leading ten covering 20% to 25%. Sequenced: PBMCs. The receptors were sampled from a man between 45 and 60 years old in good health and CMV-seropositive.

The chain uses TRBV30 and TRBJ1-1, with 7 bases lining up with TRBD1. This CDR3 has 14 residues. From germline, CDR1 is GTSNPN and CDR2 SVGIG (reference sequence). Trimming cost V 2 bases and J 5 bases; bases outside gene matches: 8. The CDR3 DNA reads as TGTGCCTGGAGTCAAACGACAGGGTTGACTGAAGCTTTCTTT. Protein sequence: CAWSQTTGLTEAFF.

The gene calls are TRBV7-7 and TRBJ2-5; maybe TRBD2 (6 bases). Germline V gives CDR1 SSHAT, CDR2 FNYEAQ (reference sequence). Trimming took 5 bases from V and 4 from J, leaving 14 bases between them. This CDR3 has 14 residues. The CDR3: CASSPVGGRETQYF. CDR3 bases: TGTGCCAGCAGCCCAGTAGGAGGGCGAGAGACCCAGTACTTC.

The chain carries TRBV30 and TRBJ1-6, with a possible D match to TRBD1 (5 bases). V was clipped by 3 bases and J by 8 bases, with 11 bases between them. The length of the CDR3 is 13 residues. Germline CDR1 and CDR2: GTSNPN and SVGIG (reference sequence). The CDR3 nucleotides read TGTGCCTGGAGAGACAGAGTTGATTCACCCCTCCACTTT. This encodes CAWRDRVDSPLHF.

The chain joins TRBV6-6 to TRBJ2-5; D perhaps matches TRBD2 (5 bases). The CDR3 covers 12 residues. Between the trimmed V and J ends, which lost 6 bases and 5 bases, there was a span of 10 bases. Germline lookup yields CDR1 MNHNY and CDR2 SVGAGI (reference sequence). DNA for the CDR3: TGTGCCAGCAGCTATCCGGGGGAGACCCAGTACTTC. Residues: CASSYPGETQYF.

The chain recombines TRBV4-2 with TRBJ2-5; a weak D match, TRBD2 (6 bases). CDR3 length: 16 residues. Trimming removed 0 bases at V and 1 base at J, with 12 bases between. Germline values: CDR1 LGHNA, CDR2 YNFKEQ. CDR3 DNA sequence: TGTGCCAGCAGCCAAGAAATTGGGCGGGGCCAAGAGACCCAGTACTTC. Its translation: CASSQEIGRGQETQYF.

The chain has TRBV7-9 and TRBJ2-7; no definite D call. With 3 bases removed from V and 9 bases from J, the gap between germline ends came to 21 bases. CDR1 is SEHNR, CDR2 FQNEAQ, per germline (reference sequence). CDR3 length: 15 amino acids. The CDR3 region has the DNA TGTGCCAGCAGCTTGGGTTTAGCCCCGTATCCCCGGCAGTACTTC. Protein sequence: CASSLGLAPYPRQYF. The full variable domain, its missing parts supplied by reference TRBV7-9 and TRBJ2-7, is DTGVSQNPRHKITKRGQNVTFRCDPISEHNRLYWYRQTLGQGPEFLTYFQNEAQLEKSRLLSDRFSAERPKGSFSTLEIQRTEQGDSAMYLCASSLGLAPYPRQYFGPGTRLTVT.

This rearrangement joins TRBV2 to TRBJ2-1; 15 bases are shared with TRBD2. Germline CDR1 and CDR2: SNHLY and FYNNEI. V was pared by 5 bases and J by 10 bases, with 9 bases of the junction left unmatched. The CDR3 totals 16 residues. This CDR3 is CASSPRTSGGAREQFF. CDR3 DNA sequence: TGTGCCAGCAGTCCCCGGACTAGCGGGGGGGCAAGGGAGCAGTTCTTC. Combining the CDR3 with reference TRBV2 and TRBJ2-1 gives the whole variable domain EPEVTQTPSHQVTQMGQEVILRCVPISNHLYFYWYRQILGQKVEFLVSFYNNEISEKSEIFDDQFSVERPDGSNFTLKIRSTKLEDSAMYFCASSPRTSGGAREQFFGPGTRLTVL.

This chain uses TRBV27 with TRBJ2-5, with TRBD1 as a possible D gene (6 bases). Germline V gene sequence: CDR1 MNHEY, CDR2 SMNVEV (reference sequence). The CDR3 runs to 13 residues. The V and J ends lost 3 bases and 7 bases respectively, with 12 bases between them. This CDR3 is CASSFQGRGTQYF. In nucleotides, the CDR3 is TGTGCCAGCAGTTTTCAAGGCAGGGGGACCCAGTACTTC.

The chain uses TRBV5-6 and TRBJ1-2, with D possibly being TRBD1 (5 bases). Trimming removed 5 bases at V and 5 bases at J, with 13 bases between. The CDR3 is made up of 13 amino acids. Germline V gene sequence: CDR1 SGHDT, CDR2 YYEEEE. CDR3 residues: CASSTDRGYGYTF. For the CDR3, the DNA is TGTGCCAGCAGTACCGATAGGGGATATGGCTACACCTTC.

This clone was counted only a few times. The chain employs TRBV30 and TRBJ1-6, with 8 nucleotides matching TRBD1. The CDR3 covers 15 residues. Germline V gene data show CDR1 as GTSNPN and CDR2 as SVGIG (reference sequence). V lost 4 bases, J lost 14 bases, and 16 bases stayed unmatched. This CDR3 reads CAWTVGRTGSSTLHF. The CDR3 coding sequence is TGTGCCTGGACTGTAGGGAGGACAGGGTCTTCCACCCTCCACTTT.

The CDR3 DNA is TGTGCCAGTAGTATGAACCAGTTCAATCAGCCCCAGCATTTT. Its protein product is CASSMNQFNQPQHF. The chain carries TRBV19 and TRBJ1-5; D is undetermined. Trimming left V 3 bases short and J 3 bases short, with 9 bases between. The CDR3 length is 14 residues. Germline V gives CDR1 LNHDA, CDR2 SQIVND (reference sequence).

The chain couples TRBV10-2 to TRBJ1-2, with D uncertain. Germline V gives CDR1 WSHSY, CDR2 SAAADI. The ends were cut back, 2 bases at V and 8 bases at J, with 18 bases in the middle. The CDR3 loop spans 15 amino acids. The CDR3 loop is CASSEGRGVTGGYTF. DNA of the CDR3: TGCGCCAGCAGTGAGGGTAGAGGAGTCACGGGAGGCTACACCTTC.

The chain combines TRBV25-1 with TRBJ2-1; weak D call: TRBD1 (6 bases). Per the germline V gene, CDR1 is MGHDK and CDR2 is SYGVNS. The V end was cut by 2 bases, the J end by 7 bases, with 15 bases between. This CDR3 has 15 residues. CDR3 in DNA: TGTGCCAGCAGTGAACCGGGACAAGTTACTAATGAGCAGTTCTTC. Its translation is CASSEPGQVTNEQFF.

This chain links TRBV7-8 with TRBJ2-5, with a weak D call TRBD1 (5 bases). This CDR3 contains 15 residues. V was trimmed by 4 bases and J by 2 bases, leaving 14 bases between them. Germline-derived CDR1 and CDR2 are SGHVS and FQNEAQ. The CDR3 loop reads CASSSPAAGQETQYF. The DNA for the CDR3 is TGTGCCAGCAGCTCCCCGGCGGCAGGGCAAGAGACCCAGTACTTC.

The chain has TRBV30 and TRBJ2-7; 7 nucleotides agree with TRBD1. The CDR3 sequence is 12 residues long. The germline CDR1 and CDR2 sequences are GTSNPN and SVGIG (reference sequence). The CDR3 sequence: CAAGTVENEQYF. CDR3 bases: TGTGCTGCCGGGACAGTCGAAAACGAGCAGTACTTC.

This clone was recorded only once. The rearrangement uses TRBV9 and TRBJ2-2, with a possible D match to TRBD1 (6 bases). Trimming cost V 4 bases and J 0 bases, with 10 bases left between them. The germline CDR1 and CDR2 sequences are SGDLS and YYNGEE. This CDR3 has 15 amino acids. The CDR3 nucleotides read TGTGCCAGCAGCTGGGACACCGCGAACACCGGGGAGCTGTTTTTT. Translated: CASSWDTANTGELFF.

This clone has only one observation. The V gene is TRBV6-5, the J gene TRBJ2-5; 8 nucleotides match TRBD2. Per germline, CDR1 MNHEY and CDR2 SVGAGI. The CDR3 has 16 amino acids. V lost 1 base, J lost 1 base, and 5 bases stayed unmatched. The CDR3 DNA follows: TGTGCCAGCAGTTACTTTAGCGGGAAGGGCCAAGAGACCCAGTACTTC. It yields the protein CASSYFSGKGQETQYF.

The rearrangement joins TRBV10-3 to TRBJ1-1; possibly TRBD1 for D (5 bases). V lost 6 bases and J lost 1, with 15 bases in between. CDR3 size: 15 residues. Looked up from germline, CDR1 is ENHRY and CDR2 is SYGVKD. The CDR3 loop is CAIRRGSGENTEAFF. The CDR3 DNA reads TGTGCCATCAGGCGGGGGTCCGGGGAGAACACTGAAGCTTTCTTT.

Comments on this clone: The junction shows a germline mismatch at one end, possibly a read error. The gene calls are TRBV15 and TRBJ1-1, with D possibly being TRBD1 (5 bases). The CDR3 is made up of 13 amino acids. The germline V gene has CDR1 LNHNV and CDR2 YYDKDF (reference sequence). CDR3 bases: TGTGCCACCAGCAGAGCGCAGGGAACTGAAGCATTCTTT. Translated: CATSRAQGTEAFF.

Only one count was recorded for this clone. V is TRBV6-5 and J is TRBJ1-6; D ambiguous. V was cut by 1 base and J by 7 bases, with 11 bases left in between. The CDR3 contains 15 residues. Germline V gene data show CDR1 as MNHEY and CDR2 as SVGAGI. CDR3: CASSYWPGGNSPLHF. CDR3 coding DNA: TGTGCCAGCAGTTACTGGCCAGGCGGGAATTCACCCCTCCACTTT.

The chain combines TRBV30 with TRBJ1-2; 8 nucleotides line up with TRBD1. The V and J ends lost 5 bases and 5 bases, in that order; junction bases with no gene match: 4. The CDR3 is 12 amino acids. CDR1 and CDR2 from the germline V gene are GTSNPN and SVGIG (reference sequence). CDR3 DNA sequence: TGTGCCTGGTATAGACAGGGGTATGGCTACACCTTC. Its translation: CAWYRQGYGYTF. Drawing the rest from reference TRBV30 and TRBJ1-2, the complete variable domain is SQTIHQWPATLVQPVGSPLSLECTVEGTSNPNLYWYRQAAGRGLQLLFYSVGIGQISSEVPQNLSASRPQDRQFILSSKKLLLSDSGFYLCAWYRQGYGYTFGSGTRLTVV.